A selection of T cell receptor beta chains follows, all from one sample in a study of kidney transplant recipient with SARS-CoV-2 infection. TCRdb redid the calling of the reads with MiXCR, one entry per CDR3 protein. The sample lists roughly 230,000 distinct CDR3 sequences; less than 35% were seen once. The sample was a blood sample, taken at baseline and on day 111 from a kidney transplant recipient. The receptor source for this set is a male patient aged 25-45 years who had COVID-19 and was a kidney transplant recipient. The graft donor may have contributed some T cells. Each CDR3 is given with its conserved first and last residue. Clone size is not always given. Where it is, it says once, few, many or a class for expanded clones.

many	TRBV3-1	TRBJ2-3	CASSLLADASTDTQYF
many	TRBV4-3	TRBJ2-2	CASSQYSVTNTGELFF
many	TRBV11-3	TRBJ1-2	CASSQQPDLGKTYGYTF
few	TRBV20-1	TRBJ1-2	CSAIRWLFRKTYGYTF
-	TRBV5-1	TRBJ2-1	CASSMGTGGRGWGEQFF
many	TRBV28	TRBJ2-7	CASSSIRQSSYEQYF
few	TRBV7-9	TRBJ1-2	CASSGFATGLINYGYTF
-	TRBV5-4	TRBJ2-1	CATKQTTYNERFF
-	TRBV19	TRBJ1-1	CASSMGRKNTEAFF
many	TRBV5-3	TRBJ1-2	CARGCVVVRKTYGYTF
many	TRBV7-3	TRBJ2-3	CASSLTRGKGDTQYF
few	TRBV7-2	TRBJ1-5	CASAPGLINQPQHF
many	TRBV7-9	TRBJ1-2	CASSLGTDPRYYGYTF
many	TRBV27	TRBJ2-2	CASSSGAPPGELFF
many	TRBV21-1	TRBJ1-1	CASSKVQDGVPNTEAFF
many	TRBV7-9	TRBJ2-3	CASSSRVYELGTDTQYF
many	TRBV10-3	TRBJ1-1	CAISVRGGPNTEAFF